The sequence of this TCR beta chain was determined in a study of T cell responses to AZD1222 COVID-19 vaccine. Study-wide results and limits: The donor group comprised mostly white British people and more females; the analysis possibly underestimated clonal diversity.

TCRdb's copy holds only in-frame clones and misses some; the assay was immunoSEQ multiplex PCR. The sample consists of 90,000 to 95,000 clones, roughly 90% of them appearing once. This CDR3 region has 14 residues. Germline V CDR1 and CDR2: SGHAT, FQNNGV. V was clipped by 0 bases and J by 6 bases; unmatched bases: 5. Remarks on this clone: Its antigen is still unknown.

The clonotype comes from an adult who received the AZD1222 COVID-19 vaccine. The sequenced sample was peripheral blood, obtained 28 days after the second AZD1222 dose. The chain joins TRBV11-2 to TRBJ2-7; 7 nucleotides align to TRBD2. The CDR3 DNA reads as TGTGCCAGCAGCTTAGAGGCGGGAGAACTCGAGCAGTACTTC. Its translation: CASSLEAGELEQYF.